This TCR beta chain was obtained from a study of blood T cell repertoires in COVID-19. The CDR3 consists of 15 residues. Per the germline V gene, CDR1 is SGHRS and CDR2 is YFSETQ. The ends were cut back, 6 bases at V and 1 base at J, with 15 bases in the middle. In this sample, this clone turned up once. Original handling: Cell counts per sample came from amplifying reference gene primers. Sequencing was performed with immunoSEQ multiplex PCR; in TCRdb, only in-frame clones are kept and a portion is missing. From that table come the V and J calls and clone size; the DNA was used to work out D and trimming. The repertoire holds 200,000 to 250,000 clones, 65% to 90% seen once, with 9.7% in the top ten.

The chain carries TRBV5-1 and TRBJ2-3; D possibly corresponds to TRBD2 (5 bases). Input material: peripheral blood. The receptor's source is a man in his fifties or sixties with active or convalescent COVID-19. CDR3 coding DNA: TGCGCCAGCACCAGCCTAGCAGGTGGCACAGATACGCAGTATTTT. Protein product: CASTSLAGGTDTQYF.